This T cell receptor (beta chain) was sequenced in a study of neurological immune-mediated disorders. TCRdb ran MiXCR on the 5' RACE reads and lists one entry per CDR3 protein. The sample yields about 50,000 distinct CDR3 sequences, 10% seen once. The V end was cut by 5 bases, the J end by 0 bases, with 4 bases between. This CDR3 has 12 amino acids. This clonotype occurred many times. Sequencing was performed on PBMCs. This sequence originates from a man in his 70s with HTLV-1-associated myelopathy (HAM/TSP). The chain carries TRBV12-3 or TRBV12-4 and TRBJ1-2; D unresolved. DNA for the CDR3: TGTGCCAGCAGTAGGTCTAACTATGGCTACACCTTC. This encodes CASSRSNYGYTF.